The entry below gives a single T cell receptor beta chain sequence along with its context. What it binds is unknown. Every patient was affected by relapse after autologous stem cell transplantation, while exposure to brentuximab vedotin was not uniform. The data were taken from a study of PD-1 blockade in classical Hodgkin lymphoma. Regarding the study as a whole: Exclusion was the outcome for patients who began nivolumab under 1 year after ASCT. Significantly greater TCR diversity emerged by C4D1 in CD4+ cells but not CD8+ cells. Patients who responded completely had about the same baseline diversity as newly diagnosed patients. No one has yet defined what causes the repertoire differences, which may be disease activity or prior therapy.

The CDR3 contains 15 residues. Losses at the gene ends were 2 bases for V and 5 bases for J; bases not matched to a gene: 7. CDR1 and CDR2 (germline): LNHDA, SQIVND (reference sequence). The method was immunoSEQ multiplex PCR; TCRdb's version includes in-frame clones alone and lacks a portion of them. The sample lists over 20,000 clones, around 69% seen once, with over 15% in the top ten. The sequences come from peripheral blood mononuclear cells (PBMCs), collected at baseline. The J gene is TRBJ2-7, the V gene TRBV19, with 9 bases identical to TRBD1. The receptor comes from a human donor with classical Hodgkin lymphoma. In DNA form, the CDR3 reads TGTGCCAGTAGTATACCACAGGGGGCGCGGAACGAGCAGTACTTC. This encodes CASSIPQGARNEQYF.